This TCR beta chain emerged from a study of cytomegalovirus exposure and HLA in healthy donors. Across the whole study: The 120 validation repertoires used the same platform as the 600 to 750 first-cohort repertoires (as reported by a later analysis).

The CDR3 length is 15 residues. Germline CDR1 and CDR2: SGHTA and FQGNSA. V lost 5 bases and J lost 2, with 15 bases in between. A note on this clone: Antigen unknown.

General study findings and limits: For cytomegalovirus status, the classifier reportedly gave diagnoses with high specificity and sensitivity. Some TCR beta chains (approximately 180 of them) were listed as cytomegalovirus-associated.

The repertoire was sequenced with immunoSEQ multiplex PCR; TCRdb's copy has only in-frame clones and lacks some. The sample lists fewer than 100,000 clones; approximately 90% were seen once. Sequencing was performed on PBMCs. The source of this sequence is a man aged 25 to 40 in good health and CMV-seronegative. V gene TRBV7-2 combines with J gene TRBJ2-5; tentatively, D is TRBD2 (5 bases). The CDR3, as DNA: TGTGCCAGCAGCCTACGACCGGGAAGACAAGAGACCCAGTACTTC. Protein sequence: CASSLRPGRQETQYF.